These 13 T cell receptor beta chains originate from one sample sequenced in a study of blood T cell repertoires in COVID-19 (dated by TCRdb to 2020 to 2022). Preparation of the library involved the immunoSEQ multiplex PCR assay. Drawn from immuneACCESS, this table holds only the in-frame rearrangements with V and J called that TCRdb kept. Clones are partly lost; checked studies trace under half to an unresolved V gene and leave the rest unexplained. The sample table lists about 380,000 clones, roughly 86% of them with a count of one. The top ten clonotypes cover 1.3% of the sample. Sequencing used PBMCs or T cells enriched from blood (not recorded which). These receptors were taken from a man younger than 45 who had recovered from COVID-19.

V and J are TRBV3-1 (or the pseudogene TRBV3-2) and TRBJ2-7; weak D call: TRBD1 (6 bases). Germline CDR1 reads LGHDT; CDR2 reads YNNKEL (reference sequence). V was shortened by 3 bases and J by 2 bases, with 17 bases between the two germline ends. The CDR3 sequence is 16 residues long. The CDR3 sequence is CASSQSSGTPTYEQYF. CDR3 sequence (DNA): TGTGCCAGCAGCCAGTCCTCCGGGACACCAACCTACGAGCAGTACTTC.

The chain has TRBV5-1 and TRBJ1-6, with 8 bases fitting TRBD1. The CDR3 totals 17 residues. V shed 0 bases and J 3 bases; nucleotides not matched to a gene: 5. Germline CDR1 reads SGHRS; CDR2 reads YFSETQ. The CDR3 coding sequence is TGCGCCAGCAGCTTGGATCGACAGGGGATCTATAATTCACCCCTCCACTTT. It encodes CASSLDRQGIYNSPLHF.

The chain uses TRBV2 and TRBJ2-1; possible D gene TRBD1, 5 bases. The V end lost 2 bases, the J end lost 10 bases, and 9 bases lay between the germline ends. The germline gives CDR1 SNHLY, CDR2 FYNNEI. There are 12 residues in the CDR3. In nucleotides, the CDR3 is TGTGCCAGCAGTGAACCCCCAGGGGAGCAGTTCTTC. It yields the protein CASSEPPGEQFF.

This clone was seen just once. The J gene is TRBJ1-5, the V gene TRBV21-1; the table's TRBD1 call for D was not verified on the DNA. TRBV21-1 is an annotated pseudogene. The CDR3 has 18 amino acids. The CDR3: CASKGPKPGGLSNQPQHF. Written as DNA, the CDR3 is TGTGCCAGCAAAGGGCCCAAACCAGGGGGTTTAAGCAATCAGCCCCAGCATTTT.

The chain carries TRBV9 and TRBJ2-2; 7 positions agree with TRBD2. V shed 0 bases, J shed 2 bases, and the junction held 4 bases outside the gene matches. The CDR3 contains 16 residues. Germline V gives CDR1 SGDLS, CDR2 YYNGEE. CDR3 region: CASSVVASGNTGELFF. As DNA, the CDR3 is TGTGCCAGCAGCGTAGTGGCTAGCGGTAACACCGGGGAGCTGTTTTTT. Variable domain in full (rest from reference TRBV9 and TRBJ2-2): DSGVTQTPKHLITATGQRVTLRCSPRSGDLSVYWYQQSLDQGLQFLIQYYNGEERAKGNILERFSAQQFPDLHSELNLSSLELGDSALYFCASSVVASGNTGELFFGEGSRLTVL.

The chain links TRBV7-9 to TRBJ2-5; D might be TRBD2 (7 bases). Germline CDR1 is SEHNR and CDR2 is FQNEAQ (reference sequence). The germline V and J ends were trimmed by 4 bases and 5 bases, with 20 bases remaining between them. This CDR3 region has 16 residues. The DNA for the CDR3 is TGTGCCAGCAGCTCCACCCGGGGGGCCCTGATTGAGACCCAGTACTTC. Amino acid sequence: CASSSTRGALIETQYF.

This clone occurred once. The genes are TRBV13 and TRBJ2-6, with TRBD1 as a possible D gene (5 bases). The CDR3 runs 17 residues. Germline V gene data show CDR1 as PRHDT and CDR2 as FYEKMQ (reference sequence). V shed 0 bases and J shed 4 bases, with 13 bases lying between them. CDR3 in DNA: TGTGCCAGCAGCTTAGGGACAGCGACGTTGGGGGCCAACGTCCTGACTTTC. It yields the protein CASSLGTATLGANVLTF.

V usage is TRBV3-1 (or the pseudogene TRBV3-2) and J usage is TRBJ1-1; 8 bases are shared with TRBD1. Germline-derived CDR1 and CDR2 are LGHDT and YNNKEL (reference sequence). V shed 5 bases, J shed 2 bases, and the junction held 4 bases outside the gene matches. The CDR3 totals 14 residues. CDR3: CASSLTGGNTEAFF. The CDR3 DNA is TGTGCCAGCAGCTTAACAGGGGGTAACACTGAAGCTTTCTTT.

The rearrangement joins TRBV4-2 to TRBJ1-4; the match to TRBD1 covers 7 bases. After removal of 1 base from V and 4 bases from J, the junction contained 6 bases not matched to a gene. The CDR3 consists of 16 residues. Germline lookup yields CDR1 LGHNA and CDR2 YNFKEQ. CDR3 residues: CASSQVLGGGNEKLFF. For the CDR3, the DNA is TGTGCCAGCAGCCAAGTCTTAGGGGGCGGTAATGAAAAACTGTTTTTT.

For the CDR3, the DNA is TGTGCCAGCAGTCCCGGGACTAGCGGGGTTTTCTCCTACAATGAGCAGTTCTTC. It specifies CASSPGTSGVFSYNEQFF. The J gene is TRBJ2-1, the V gene TRBV6-2 or TRBV6-3; 13 bases align to TRBD2. The CDR3 contains 18 residues. V shed 5 bases, J shed 0 bases, and the junction held 7 bases outside the gene matches. The germline V gene has CDR1 MNHEY and CDR2 SVGEGT.

The count of this clone is one. The CDR3: CASSWGEEGEQYF. CDR3 bases: TGTGCCAGCAGCTGGGGGGAGGAGGGCGAGCAGTACTTC. The chain couples TRBV7-9 to TRBJ2-7, with D perhaps matching TRBD2 (6 bases). This CDR3 region has 13 residues. Trimming removed 4 bases from V and 6 bases from J, with 13 bases in between. The germline CDR1 and CDR2 sequences are SEHNR and FQNEAQ (reference sequence).

The V call is TRBV12-3 or TRBV12-4, the J call TRBJ1-2; D not resolved. Trimming stripped 1 base from V and 4 bases from J, with 7 bases between. This CDR3 spans 13 amino acids. CDR3: CASSLGLSYGYTF. The CDR3 DNA is TGTGCCAGCAGTTTAGGCCTCAGCTATGGCTACACCTTC.

The V and J genes are TRBV6-5 and TRBJ1-5; 7 bases agree with TRBD1. With 7 bases clipped from V and 3 bases from J, the junction kept 3 bases outside the gene matches. The germline CDR1 and CDR2 sequences are MNHEY and SVGAGI. The CDR3 has 13 amino acids. The CDR3 is CASKGQYNQPQHF. DNA for the CDR3: TGTGCCAGCAAGGGACAGTACAATCAGCCCCAGCATTTT.